One and the same sample provided the 25 T cell receptor beta chains below, sequenced in a study of long-term antiretroviral therapy in people with HIV. An immunoSEQ assay, version v3.0, was performed at survey level. Here immunoSEQ multiplex PCR was the method, and the copy in TCRdb shows in-frame clones only, minus some. The data show around 29,000 clones, with roughly 78% seen just once and 5.5% to 8% held by the top ten. This sample comprised unsorted PBMCs, obtained 0.3 years after starting antiretroviral therapy. These TCRs come from a middle-aged man with HIV.

The gene calls are TRBV30 and TRBJ2-7; TRBD2 agrees at 9 bases. V dropped 0 bases and J dropped 6; count of bases not matched to a gene: 6. Germline values: CDR1 GTSNPN, CDR2 SVGIG (reference sequence). The CDR3 extends over 14 amino acids. The CDR3, as DNA: TGTGCCTGGAGTGTACGATTAGCGGGAGCCGAGCAGTACTTC. Amino acids: CAWSVRLAGAEQYF.

CDR3 sequence reads: CASSADGPGELFF. CDR3 sequence (DNA): TGTGCCAGCAGTGCGGATGGCCCCGGGGAGCTGTTTTTT. The V and J genes are TRBV2 and TRBJ2-2; D remains ambiguous. The CDR3 runs 13 residues. CDR1 is SNHLY, CDR2 FYNNEI, per germline. V gave up 4 bases and J gave up 6 bases, with 9 bases separating them.

The gene calls are TRBV10-2 and TRBJ2-7, with 12 bases identical to TRBD2. This CDR3 has 15 residues. Losses at the gene ends were 6 bases for V and 3 bases for J; bases not matched to a gene: 6. From germline, CDR1 is WSHSY and CDR2 SAAADI. In nucleotides, the CDR3 is TGCGCCAGCAGGACTAGCGGGAGAGGAGGCTACGAGCAGTACTTC. This gives the protein CASRTSGRGGYEQYF.

The chain joins TRBV5-8 to TRBJ1-6; 7 bases line up with TRBD1. This CDR3 is built from 16 residues. V shed 5 bases and J 9 bases; nucleotides not matched to a gene: 14. CDR1 is SGHTS, CDR2 YDEGEE, per germline. In nucleotides, the CDR3 is TGTGCCAGCAGTCCTGAGAGGGGGCAAAGGGGTTCACCCCTCCACTTT. Amino acid sequence: CASSPERGQRGSPLHF.

The V and J genes are TRBV7-2 and TRBJ2-3, with D possibly matching TRBD2 (6 bases). Germline-derived CDR1 and CDR2 are SGHTA and FQGNSA. Trimming cost V 3 bases and J 5 bases, with 12 bases left between them. This CDR3 region has 14 residues. The CDR3 protein is CASSFPFGGDTQYF. CDR3 bases: TGTGCCAGCAGCTTTCCTTTCGGGGGAGATACGCAGTATTTT.

The chain recombines TRBV7-6 with TRBJ1-1; possibly TRBD1 for D (5 bases). Germline loops: CDR1 SGHVS, CDR2 FNYEAQ. This CDR3 is 15 amino acids long. The V end was cut by 5 bases, the J end by 7 bases, with 20 bases between. The CDR3 protein is CASSRGTLRGSEAFF. CDR3 bases: TGTGCCAGCAGCAGAGGGACCCTCCGAGGAAGTGAAGCTTTCTTT.

On this clone itself: The missing conserved phenylalanine or tryptophan at the end of this CDR3 makes a read error likely. No DNA is shown, since the ends of the CDR3 on it are uncertain; the CDR3 is the one TCRdb lists. The J gene is TRBJ2-7, the V gene TRBV4-3; the D call in the table, TRBD2, was not verified against the DNA. 12 amino acids form the CDR3, both terminal residues included. Germline-derived CDR1 and CDR2 are LGHNA and YSLEER. CDR3 protein: CASSQEWGTLRG.

V usage is TRBV4-1 and J usage is TRBJ1-4; perhaps TRBD1 as D (6 bases). Trimming took off 4 bases at V and 0 bases at J, with 15 bases between the two ends. CDR3 size: 17 residues. The germline V gene encodes CDR1 MGHRA and CDR2 YSYEKL. The CDR3 bases are TGCGCCAGCAGCCTTTACTCCAGGGGCGCAACTAATGAAAAACTGTTTTTT. As protein: CASSLYSRGATNEKLFF.

The chain uses TRBV11-2 and TRBJ2-2; 12 positions agree with TRBD2. Germline V gene sequence: CDR1 SGHAT, CDR2 FQNNGV. Germline trimming cut 5 bases from V and 4 bases from J; bases unmatched to any gene: 5. The CDR3 totals 16 residues. CDR3 nucleotides: TGTGCCAGCAGCGAGACTAGCGGGAGTGTCACCGGGGAGCTGTTTTTT. It specifies CASSETSGSVTGELFF.

The chain combines TRBV13 with TRBJ2-2; 8 bases map to TRBD1. CDR1 and CDR2 from the germline V gene are PRHDT and FYEKMQ (reference sequence). This CDR3 is 16 amino acids long. V dropped 4 bases and J dropped 4; count of bases not matched to a gene: 8. This chain's CDR3 is CASSSSYRGSTGELFF. As DNA, the CDR3 is TGTGCCAGCAGCTCCTCTTACAGGGGGAGCACCGGGGAGCTGTTTTTT.

The CDR3 protein is CASSLNHGNTEAFF. As DNA, the CDR3 is TGTGCCAGCAGCTTAAATCATGGGAACACTGAAGCTTTCTTT. V and J are TRBV7-3 and TRBJ1-1; D ambiguous. The CDR3 has 14 amino acids. The V gene's germline CDR1 is SGHTA and CDR2 FQGTGA. V lost 1 base to trimming and J lost 1 base, with 7 bases between them. Variable domain in full (rest from reference TRBV7-3 and TRBJ1-1): GAGVSQTPSNKVTEKGKYVELRCDPISGHTALYWYRQSLGQGPEFLIYFQGTGAADDSGLPNDRFFAVRPEGSVSTLKIQRTERGDSAVYLCASSLNHGNTEAFFGQGTRLTVV.

This clone was detected only once. The chain couples TRBV4-1 to TRBJ2-5, with D unclear. The CDR3 length is 15 residues. V dropped 0 bases and J dropped 4 bases, with 12 bases sitting between them. Per germline, CDR1 MGHRA and CDR2 YSYEKL. CDR3 DNA sequence: TGCGCCAGCAGCCAAGATTGGCAGCGCAGAGAGACCCAGTACTTC. It yields the protein CASSQDWQRRETQYF.

This clone was recorded once. The CDR3 is CASKGLAGGADTQYF. CDR3 in DNA: TGTGCCAGCAAGGGACTAGCGGGAGGAGCAGATACGCAGTATTTT. The chain links TRBV6-6 to TRBJ2-3, with 15 bases fitting TRBD2. The CDR3 consists of 15 residues. Trimming at V came to 7 bases and at J to 4 bases, leaving 3 bases not matched to a gene. CDR1 and CDR2 from the germline V gene are MNHNY and SVGAGI (reference sequence).

This clone was observed a few times. The V call is TRBV25-1, the J call TRBJ1-5; no clear D. Trimming took 0 bases from V and 4 from J, leaving 7 bases between them. Germline assignment: CDR1 MGHDK and CDR2 SYGVNS. The CDR3 loop spans 14 amino acids. The CDR3, as DNA: TGTGCCAGCAGTGAATATACAGCAAATCAGCCCCAGCATTTT. This sequence encodes CASSEYTANQPQHF.

V and J are TRBV7-6 and TRBJ2-7, with 8 bases matching TRBD2. CDR3 length: 15 amino acids. The trim removed 1 base at V and 4 bases at J, leaving 6 bases unmatched. CDR1 SGHVS and CDR2 FNYEAQ come from the germline V gene. The DNA for the CDR3 is TGTGCCAGCAGCTTAGTGGCTAGCGGGTTTTACGAGCAGTACTTC. Translated, it gives CASSLVASGFYEQYF.

The chain carries TRBV7-4 and TRBJ1-4; 11 bases are a match to TRBD1. CDR3 length: 18 residues. Trimming cost V 5 bases and J 0 bases; bases outside gene matches: 8. CDR1 SGHVT and CDR2 SQSDAQ come from the germline V gene. The CDR3 DNA reads as TGTGCCAGCAGCGCAGGACAGGGGGCCCTCTCAACTAATGAAAAACTGTTTTTT. It encodes CASSAGQGALSTNEKLFF. The variable domain in full, with the rest retrieved from reference TRBV7-4 and TRBJ1-4, is GAGVSQSPRYKVAKRGRDVALRCDSISGHVTLYWYRQTLGQGSEVLTYSQSDAQRDKSGRPSGRFSAERPERSVSTLKIQRTEQGDSAVYLCASSAGQGALSTNEKLFFGSGTQLSVL.

The V call is TRBV2, the J call TRBJ2-3, with D maybe TRBD1 (6 bases). This CDR3 spans 14 amino acids. Trimming took 5 bases from V and 2 from J, leaving 11 bases between them. Germline lookup yields CDR1 SNHLY and CDR2 FYNNEI. CDR3 in amino acids: CASSRTAFTDTQYF. CDR3 DNA sequence: TGTGCCAGCAGTAGGACAGCTTTCACAGATACGCAGTATTTT.

The chain is built from TRBV7-8 and TRBJ2-1; tentatively, D is TRBD2 (5 bases). Germline V lookup: CDR1 SGHVS, CDR2 FQNEAQ. The V end lost 6 bases, the J end lost 1 base, and 13 bases lay between the germline ends. The CDR3 is 15 amino acids. CDR3 bases: TGTGCCAGCAGTCCGAGGGTGGGATCCTACAATGAGCAGTTCTTC. Protein: CASSPRVGSYNEQFF.

This chain links TRBV7-2 with TRBJ2-2, with 13 bases aligning to TRBD2. Germline V lookup: CDR1 SGHTA, CDR2 FQGNSA. J was trimmed by 5 bases and V by 5 bases; bases with no gene match: 2. This CDR3 has 15 amino acids. CDR3 in DNA: TGTGCCAGCAGCCCACTAGCGGGAGGGACCGGGGAGCTGTTTTTT. The encoded protein is CASSPLAGGTGELFF.

The chain combines TRBV15 with TRBJ1-5; D call uncertain. Germline V gene sequence: CDR1 LNHNV, CDR2 YYDKDF (reference sequence). Trimming left V 1 base short and J 6 bases short, with 10 bases between. The CDR3 consists of 14 residues. The CDR3 is CATSRGGTLQPQHF. DNA of the CDR3: TGTGCCACCAGCAGAGGAGGTACTCTTCAGCCCCAGCATTTT.

The chain couples TRBV9 to TRBJ2-7; a possible D gene is TRBD1 (5 bases). V was clipped by 4 bases and J by 5 bases, with 16 bases between them. The CDR3 extends over 14 amino acids. Germline CDR1 is SGDLS and CDR2 is YYNGEE. The CDR3 loop reads CASSLGHRRDEQYF. The CDR3 nucleotides are TGTGCCAGCAGCCTTGGACACCGCCGGGACGAGCAGTACTTC.

This clone showed up just a few times. The chain employs TRBV11-2 and TRBJ1-1; no firm D call. V lost 8 bases and J lost 5, with 15 bases in between. CDR1 SGHAT and CDR2 FQNNGV come from the germline V gene. The CDR3 totals 13 residues. The CDR3 DNA is TGTGCCAGCTCCCTTACCGATAGAACTGAAGCTTTCTTT. This encodes CASSLTDRTEAFF.

This chain joins TRBV7-8 and TRBJ1-1; no clear D. V was cut by 6 bases and J by 2 bases, with 10 bases left in between. Germline values: CDR1 SGHVS, CDR2 FQNEAQ. This CDR3 contains 13 residues. CDR3 in DNA: TGTGCCAGCAGTCAAGACACTAACACTGAAGCTTTCTTT. Amino acids: CASSQDTNTEAFF.

The gene calls are TRBV5-5 and TRBJ1-5, with TRBD1 as a possible D gene (5 bases). CDR1 and CDR2 from the germline V gene are SGHKS and YYEKEE (reference sequence). The length of the CDR3 is 13 residues. The germline V and J ends were trimmed by 7 bases and 5 bases, with 13 bases remaining between them. The DNA of the CDR3 is TGTGCCAGCCGGGCGGGGGTACATCAGCCCCAGCATTTT. Amino acid sequence: CASRAGVHQPQHF.

CDR3 protein: CAWNRDTGELFF. The CDR3 DNA follows: TGTGCCTGGAACCGGGACACCGGGGAGCTGTTTTTT. The genes are TRBV30 and TRBJ2-2; no reliable D call. Per the germline V gene, CDR1 is GTSNPN and CDR2 is SVGIG (reference sequence). This CDR3 contains 12 residues. V shed 4 bases and J shed 3 bases, with 6 bases lying between them.